The 10 T cell receptor beta chains listed next were all sequenced from one sample in a study of T cell clonality in common variable immunodeficiency. Study conclusions and caveats: Fewer deletions and N-nucleotide insertions were reportedly seen in common variable immunodeficiency TCR beta sequences.

The method was immunoSEQ multiplex PCR; TCRdb's version includes in-frame clones alone and lacks a portion of them. The sample holds over 30,000 clones, and no clone turns up only once. No antigens are known for them. The sequencing input was peripheral blood mononuclear cells. These receptors all come from a human donor with common variable immunodeficiency.

This clone was seen at least ten times. Read coverage stops 3 residues before the CDR3 terminus; the germline J gene supplies the remainder. V and J are TRBV6-1 and TRBJ2-7; TRBD2 might be the D (5 bases). This CDR3 comprises 13 residues. The V end lost 3 bases, the J end lost 2 bases, and 8 bases lay between the germline ends. The germline V gene has CDR1 MNHNS and CDR2 SASEGT. The CDR3 here is CASSDSGPYEQYF. The DNA read from the CDR3 is TGTGCCAGCAGTGACAGCGGACCCTACGAG.

This clone appeared many times. Read data end 3 residues before the CDR3 end; the end is taken from the germline J gene. The chain couples TRBV20-1 to TRBJ1-2; 8 nucleotides match TRBD1. The V segment lost 6 bases and the J segment 6 bases; nucleotides outside the gene matches: 12. The CDR3 length is 14 residues. Germline loops: CDR1 DFQATT, CDR2 SNEGSKA (reference sequence). The CDR3 region is CSARKDRVKNGYTF. The CDR3 bases that were read are TGCAGTGCCAGGAAGGACAGGGTTAAGAATGGC.

At least ten counts were recorded for this clone. With the read ending 3 residues before the CDR3 end, the germline J gene is used to fill in that end. This chain uses TRBV6-1 with TRBJ1-1; D gene ambiguous. Germline lookup yields CDR1 MNHNS and CDR2 SASEGT. V gave up 2 bases and J gave up 6 bases, with 4 bases separating them. This CDR3 spans 11 amino acids. CDR3 DNA, as far as it was read: TGTGCCAGCAGTGAAATCTCTGAA. This gives the protein CASSEISE. In full, the CDR3 is CASSEISEAFF.

As to this clone: The read stops 3 residues short of the end of the CDR3; the missing end is completed from the germline J gene. The chain uses TRBV6-2 or TRBV6-3 and TRBJ2-1; 11 nucleotides line up with TRBD2. The CDR3 is 15 residues long. Unmatched junction bases numbered 2, after V lost 2 bases and J lost 5 bases. Germline V lookup: CDR1 MNHEY, CDR2 SVGEGT. CDR3 sequence: CASSYLGLADNEQFF. The CDR3 bases that were read are TGTGCCAGCAGTTACCTGGGACTAGCGGACAATGAG.

Regarding this clone: The read ends 3 residues before the CDR3 terminus; that terminus is restored from the germline J gene. The chain couples TRBV20-1 to TRBJ2-1; 12 bases line up with TRBD2. Trimming removed 0 bases from V and 8 bases from J; junction bases left unmatched: 5. The CDR3 contains 15 residues. Germline V lookup: CDR1 DFQATT, CDR2 SNEGSKA (reference sequence). The CDR3 DNA, read in part, is TGCAGTGCTAGAGATTTGACTAGCGGGAGCCATGAG. It specifies CSARDLTSGSHE. From start to end, the CDR3 is CSARDLTSGSHEQFF.

This clone showed up just a few times. The observed sequence ends 3 residues before the CDR3 terminus, with the missing tail filled in from the germline J gene. J is TRBJ2-2 and V is TRBV2, with 10 bases lining up with TRBD1. The CDR3 runs 17 residues. The ends lost 6 bases at V and 3 bases at J; junction bases unmatched: 10. Germline V CDR1 and CDR2: SNHLY, FYNNEI. CDR3 sequence reads: CASSHRDRGLYTGELFF. The part of the CDR3 DNA that was read is TGTGCCAGCAGCCACCGGGACAGGGGCCTTTACACCGGGGAG.

In its sample, this clone is medium-sized. Coverage ceases 3 residues before the CDR3 finishes, and the germline J gene fills in the end. This chain links TRBV2 with TRBJ2-3; D gene uncertain. Germline assignment: CDR1 SNHLY and CDR2 FYNNEI. The CDR3 consists of 12 residues. Between the trimmed V and J ends, which lost 2 bases and 6 bases, there was a span of 6 bases. The part of the CDR3 DNA that was read is TGTGCCAGCAGTGAAACCAGGGATACG. As protein: CASSETRDT. In full, the CDR3 reads CASSETRDTQYF.

A word on this clone: Coverage ceases 3 residues before the CDR3 finishes, and the germline J gene fills in the end. This sequence joins TRBV19 and TRBJ2-5; TRBD1 matches at 9 bases. Trimming at V came to 3 bases and at J to 2 bases, leaving 22 bases not matched to a gene. The CDR3 covers 21 residues. Germline CDR1 is LNHDA and CDR2 is SQIVND (reference sequence). CDR3 DNA, as far as it was read: TGTGCCAGTAGTATCCGTAGACAGGGGGGTACCCTAAGGCCCGGGCAAGAGACC. Its translation is CASSIRRQGGTLRPGQET. The entire CDR3 sequence reads CASSIRRQGGTLRPGQETQYF. The full variable domain, in which reference TRBV19 and TRBJ2-5 provide the parts outside the CDR3, is DGGITQSPKYLFRKEGQNVTLSCEQNLNHDAMYWYRQDPGQGLRLIYYSQIVNDFQKGDIAEGYSVSREKKESFPLTVTSAQKNPTAFYLCASSIRRQGGTLRPGQETQYFGPGTRLLVL.

This clone has at least ten counts. The CDR3 end is not reached by the read, which stops 3 residues before it; the germline J gene fills it in. The genes are TRBV19 and TRBJ2-1; TRBD2 is a possible D gene (6 bases). This CDR3 is 13 amino acids long. Trimming stripped 7 bases from V and 5 bases from J, with 12 bases between. Germline V gene sequence: CDR1 LNHDA, CDR2 SQIVND (reference sequence). The CDR3 region is CASTGGPNNEQFF. The DNA read from the CDR3 is TGTGCCAGTACTGGAGGGCCTAACAATGAG.

On this clone: The CDR3 goes on 3 residues after the read ends, and that part is filled in from the germline J gene. This sequence joins TRBV18 and TRBJ2-5, with 12 bases identical to TRBD2. Germline CDR1 is KGHSH and CDR2 is LQKENI. The CDR3 totals 15 residues. J was trimmed by 2 bases and V by 3 bases; bases with no gene match: 1. The sequenced CDR3 bases are TGTGCCAGCTCACCGACTAGCGGGAGTCAAGAGACC. Translation gives CASSPTSGSQET. The entire CDR3 sequence reads CASSPTSGSQETQYF.